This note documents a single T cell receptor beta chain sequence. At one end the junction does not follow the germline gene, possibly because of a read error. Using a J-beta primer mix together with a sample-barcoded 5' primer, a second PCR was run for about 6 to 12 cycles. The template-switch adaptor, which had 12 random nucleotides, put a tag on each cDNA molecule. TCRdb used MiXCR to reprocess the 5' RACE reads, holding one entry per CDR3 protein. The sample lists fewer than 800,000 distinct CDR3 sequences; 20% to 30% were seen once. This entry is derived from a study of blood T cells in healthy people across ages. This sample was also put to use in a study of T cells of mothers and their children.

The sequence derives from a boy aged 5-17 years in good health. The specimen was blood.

CDR3: CASSRGDRQETQHF. As DNA, the CDR3 is TGTGCCAGCAGTCGAGGGGACAGACAAGAGACCCAGCACTTC. V is TRBV12-3 or TRBV12-4 and J is TRBJ2-5, with 7 bases that match TRBD1. CDR3 size: 14 residues.